The TCR beta chain under discussion was sequenced for a study of human T cells and chemical hapten exposure. At the level of the study: Patients, predominantly female, presented with alopecia areata, totalis or universalis. Notes on the study in general: Those TCRs sitting above 1 in 1000 frequency stayed the same with DPC sensitization. The immune response of these alopecia patients might not match healthy individuals'.

V lost 1 base to trimming and J lost 7 bases, with 17 bases between them. CDR3 length equals 16 residues. The germline gives CDR1 LGHDT, CDR2 YNNKEL (reference sequence). Worth noting for this clonotype: Its antigen is unknown.

Noted time point: patch test 2, 6 weeks after DPC sensitization. The treatment denotes: therapeutic diphenylcyclopropenone sensitization with weekly scalp DPC. TCRdb independently ran MiXCR on the RACE reads; one entry per CDR3 protein. The table lists tens of thousands of distinct CDR3 sequences, more than 8.5% of them singletons. The sequence was collected from a woman between 40 and 50 years old with alopecia areata. Some clones in this sample may be carry-over from other donors' samples. The source was whole blood, collected in connection with sensitization to the hapten diphenylcyclopropenone (DPC). This chain connects TRBV3-1 to TRBJ2-1; D unresolved. CDR3 sequence: CASSQGTQQLLNEQFF. Written as DNA, the CDR3 is TGTGCCAGCAGCCAAGGGACCCAACAATTATTAAATGAGCAGTTCTTC.